One T cell receptor (beta chain) is described in this entry. Produced via immunoSEQ multiplex PCR; TCRdb's table is partial and in-frame only. The data hold some 30,000 clones, with approximately 91% observed a single time. V lost 3 bases and J lost 9, with 11 bases in between. Germline V gene sequence: CDR1 SGHNT, CDR2 YYREEE (reference sequence). CDR3 size: 12 residues. These data come from a study of T cell responses to AZD1222 COVID-19 vaccine. The TCR comes from an adult in good health. The rearrangement uses TRBV5-4 and TRBJ2-3; D gene ambiguous. The material was peripheral blood, obtained on day 0 of AZD1222 vaccination. CDR3: CASSYDLLTQYF. DNA of the CDR3: TGTGCCAGCAGCTACGATTTGTTAACGCAGTATTTT.